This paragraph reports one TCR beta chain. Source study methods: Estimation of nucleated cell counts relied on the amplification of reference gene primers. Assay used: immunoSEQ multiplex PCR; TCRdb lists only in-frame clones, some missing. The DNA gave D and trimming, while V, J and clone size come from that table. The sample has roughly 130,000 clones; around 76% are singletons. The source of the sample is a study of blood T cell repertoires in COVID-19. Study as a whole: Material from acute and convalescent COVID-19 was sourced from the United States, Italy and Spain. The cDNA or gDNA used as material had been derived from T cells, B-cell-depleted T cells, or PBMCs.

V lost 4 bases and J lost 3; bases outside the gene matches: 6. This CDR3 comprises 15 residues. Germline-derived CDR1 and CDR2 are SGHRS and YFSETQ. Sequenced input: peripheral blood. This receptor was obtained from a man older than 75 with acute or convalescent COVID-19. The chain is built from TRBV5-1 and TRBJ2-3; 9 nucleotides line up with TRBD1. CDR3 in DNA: TGCGCCAGCAGCCGCGAGACAGGGGGGACAGATACGCAGTATTTT. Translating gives CASSRETGGTDTQYF.